This T cell receptor (beta chain) was profiled in a study of neurological immune-mediated disorders. Unmatched junction bases numbered 7, after V lost 7 bases and J lost 1 base. CDR3 size: 16 residues. Use was made of approximately 960,000 CD4+ or CD8+ T cells in sorted libraries. TCRdb fed the 5' RACE reads into MiXCR, producing one record per CDR3 protein. This sample carries 35,000 to 50,000 distinct CDR3 sequences, approximately 14% of them seen once, and the ten largest clones take 3% to 4.5%. This clonotype occurred many times. This chain links TRBV12-3 or TRBV12-4 with TRBJ2-3; TRBD2 aligns across 11 bases. The sequenced material came from CD4+ T cells from blood. The clonotype originates from a woman aged 55-70 years with HTLV-1-associated myelopathy (HAM/TSP). DNA of the CDR3: TGTGCCAGCAATCCTCTAGCGGGGGGCGGCACAGATACGCAGTATTTT. This sequence encodes CASNPLAGGGTDTQYF.